These T cell receptor beta chains were read from a single sample in a study of T cells after yellow fever vaccination. One entry per CDR3 protein, called by TCRdb with MiXCR from the 5' RACE reads. The sample has hundreds of thousands of distinct CDR3 sequences; around 12% are singletons. The specimen comprised CD4+ T cells sorted from PBMCs, sampled 15 days after the yellow fever booster vaccination. The receptor source for this set is a man aged 18 to 30 who received the YFV17D yellow fever vaccine. Both conserved end residues are part of each CDR3.

CDR3 protein,V gene,J gene
CASSLYEVANTGELFF,TRBV7-2,TRBJ2-2
CASSKRQSSSEKLFF,TRBV7-9,TRBJ1-4
CASSPGTGAGYTF,TRBV5-1,TRBJ1-2
CASSPHRIGYEQYF,TRBV5-1,TRBJ2-7
CSVREGGPGQPQHF,TRBV29-1,TRBJ1-5
CASSLGGGAVETQYF,TRBV5-4,TRBJ2-5
CASSLAGSQETQYF,TRBV7-2,TRBJ2-5
CASSFGGKGNQPQHF,TRBV28,TRBJ1-5
CASSLRTGRMYEQYF,TRBV5-1,TRBJ2-7
CASSLYQGIYEQFF,TRBV11-2,TRBJ2-1
CASSSPGQGSTDTQYF,TRBV5-4,TRBJ2-3
CASSFNHGGTEAFF,TRBV7-2,TRBJ1-1
CASSLDGGTRNSPLHF,TRBV7-2,TRBJ1-6
CASSVEGSRDGNTIYF,TRBV9,TRBJ1-3
CASSYREPPDTQYF,TRBV12-3/TRBV12-4,TRBJ2-3
CASSYRGGLIDTQYF,TRBV6-5,TRBJ2-3
CSARGRQDLQADGYTF,TRBV20-1,TRBJ1-2
CATSREGPGDVGSYEQYF,TRBV15,TRBJ2-7
CASSSGGTYTGELFF,TRBV12-3/TRBV12-4,TRBJ2-2
CATSDSGGVGYTF,TRBV24-1,TRBJ1-2
CASSQDSGGSGANVLTF,TRBV4-1,TRBJ2-6
CASSILGTGRTGELFF,TRBV19,TRBJ2-2
CASTRTVTTDTQYF,TRBV9,TRBJ2-3
CSVTTGRHQPQHF,TRBV29-1,TRBJ1-5
CATGRADTQYF,TRBV10-3,TRBJ2-3
CASSSIAGGVLDTQYF,TRBV7-6,TRBJ2-3
CAWSLVGGYTF,TRBV30,TRBJ1-2
CASSVGGTQPQHF,TRBV9,TRBJ1-5
CAISEPGHLVAEAFF,TRBV10-3,TRBJ1-1
CASSFTPPNTGELFF,TRBV12-3/TRBV12-4,TRBJ2-2
CASSFGPGTGRPEQYF,TRBV5-8,TRBJ2-7
CASSFGTGSNQPQHF,TRBV7-2,TRBJ1-5
CASQDYSSTDTQYF,TRBV5-6,TRBJ2-3
CATSDPRGAGNEQFF,TRBV24-1,TRBJ2-1
CASLRTALGGYTF,TRBV19,TRBJ1-2